Listed below are T cell receptor beta chains from one sample, sequenced in a study of response to subunit inactivated influenza vaccine. TCRdb ran MiXCR on the RT-PCR reads and lists one entry per CDR3 protein. The sample includes about 500,000 distinct CDR3 sequences, about 15% of them seen just once. Sequenced here: CD4+ T cells sorted from PBMCs, sampled roughly 24 months after vaccination. These receptors were taken from a man aged 50-75 years who received an inactivated influenza vaccine. CDR3s include the opening cysteine and the closing phenylalanine or tryptophan. Each record gives: V gene, clone size, D gene, J gene, CDR3 DNA, CDR3 protein. D genes are given only for firm matches. Expanded clones get a size class; other rows say once, few or many, or leave the size out.

>TRBV20-1|.|TRBD1|TRBJ1-5
TGCAGTGCGAACCTGGGACAGGGGCCACTTTATAGCAATCAGCCCCAGCATTTT
CSANLGQGPLYSNQPQHF
>TRBV7-2|.|.|TRBJ2-5
TGTGCCAGCAGCTTAGCGTGGACAGTCCAAGAGACCCAGTACTTC
CASSLAWTVQETQYF
>TRBV12-3/TRBV12-4|.|TRBD1|TRBJ2-1
TGTGCCAGCAGCCTCCCGGGACAGAACTACAATGAGCAGTTCTTC
CASSLPGQNYNEQFF
>TRBV5-6|.|TRBD2|TRBJ2-7
TGTGCCAGCAGCTTGGAACCGGGGGGGTCTTACGAGCAGTACTTC
CASSLEPGGSYEQYF
>TRBV5-1|few|TRBD1|TRBJ2-1
TGCGCCAGCAGCTCGACGGGACAGGGGGCGGAGGAGCAGTTCTTC
CASSSTGQGAEEQFF
>TRBV20-1|.|.|TRBJ1-5
TGCAGTGCTAGAGATGGGGGAGTCTCCGTGCCCCAGCATTTT
CSARDGGVSVPQHF
>TRBV20-1|few|.|TRBJ1-5
TGCAGTGCTAGTCTGACGAACCTCCAGCCCCAGCATTTT
CSASLTNLQPQHF
>TRBV12-3/TRBV12-4|.|TRBD2|TRBJ2-7
TGTGCCAGCACCTATAGCGGGGGGGCCGGGGACCAGTACTTC
CASTYSGGAGDQYF
>TRBV5-1|.|TRBD1|TRBJ2-3
TGCGCCAGCAGCTTGTCGGGACAGGGGGGCACAGATACGCAGTATTTT
CASSLSGQGGTDTQYF
>TRBV4-2|few|.|TRBJ1-1
TGTGCCAGCAGCCAAGGTTCTCAGTCGAACACTGAAGCTTTCTTT
CASSQGSQSNTEAFF
>TRBV12-3/TRBV12-4|few|.|TRBJ1-2
TGTGCCAGCAGCAGCAGTCAACCGTTCTATGGCTACACCTTC
CASSSSQPFYGYTF
>TRBV5-6|.|TRBD2|TRBJ2-5
TGTGCCAGCAGCTTGGCGGGAGGGCGTTTAGAGACCCAGTACTTC
CASSLAGGRLETQYF
>TRBV7-9|.|TRBD2|TRBJ2-2
TGTGCCAGCAGCTATAGCGGGAAGACCACCGGGGAGCTGTTTTTT
CASSYSGKTTGELFF
>TRBV7-9|.|.|TRBJ1-1
TGTGCCAGCAGCTTAGATTGGAGCACTGAAGCTTTCTTT
CASSLDWSTEAFF
>TRBV9|few|.|TRBJ2-3
TGTGCCAGCAGCGAAACAGGGCTGGATACGCAGTATTTT
CASSETGLDTQYF
>TRBV24-1|few|TRBD2|TRBJ2-1
TGTGCCACCAGTGACCCGGGAGGGCCTCGGAATGAGCAGTTCTTC
CATSDPGGPRNEQFF
>TRBV20-1|few|TRBD2|TRBJ2-2
TGCAGTGCTAGGGGGGGGATCACCGGGGAGCTGTTTTTT
CSARGGITGELFF
>TRBV20-1|few|TRBD1|TRBJ1-1
TGCAGTGCTAGAGAGGACAGGGCGCACACTGAAGCTTTCTTT
CSAREDRAHTEAFF
>TRBV6-2/TRBV6-3|few|TRBD2|TRBJ2-1
TGTGCCAGCAGGTCTCTAGCGGGAAATTTCTTC
CASRSLAGNFF
>TRBV6-5|many|.|TRBJ2-7
TGTGCCAGCAGTTACTCCCGATCCCCGTCCGTCGGCGAGCAGTACTTC
CASSYSRSPSVGEQYF
>TRBV27|.|TRBD2|TRBJ2-1
TGTGCCAGCAGTTCCCTTGGACTAGCGGGGGGCCTAAGCTCCTACAATGAGCAGTTCTTC
CASSSLGLAGGLSSYNEQFF
>TRBV6-2/TRBV6-3|few|.|TRBJ1-2
TGTGCCAGCATGGGCAGGTCCTACTATGGCTACACCTTC
CASMGRSYYGYTF
>TRBV4-3|few|.|TRBJ1-2
TGCGCCAGCAGCCTCGGGACGGACAACTATGGCTACACCTTC
CASSLGTDNYGYTF
>TRBV6-1|few|.|TRBJ1-5
TGTGCCAGCACTACCGGGACGGGGGGGTATAGCAATCAGCCCCAGCATTTT
CASTTGTGGYSNQPQHF
>TRBV10-2|few|.|TRBJ2-3
TGCGCCAGCAGTCAGGCGCCAGACACAGATACGCAGTATTTT
CASSQAPDTDTQYF
>TRBV6-2/TRBV6-3|.|.|TRBJ2-7
TGTGCCAGCAGTCGAGCCGGCCAGGGCTCCTACGAGCAGTACTTC
CASSRAGQGSYEQYF
>TRBV5-1|.|TRBD1|TRBJ2-5
TGCGCCAGCAGCATCGACAGGGTAGGAGAGACCCAGTACTTC
CASSIDRVGETQYF
>TRBV7-9|many|.|TRBJ2-4
TGTGCCAGCAGCCGCTCGAGGCAGGCTGGAGCCAAAAACATTCAGTACTTC
CASSRSRQAGAKNIQYF
>TRBV6-5|few|TRBD1|TRBJ2-7
TGTGCCAGCAGTTGCCGGGACAGGGGATGCGAGCAGTACTTC
CASSCRDRGCEQYF
>TRBV4-1|.|.|TRBJ1-2
TGCGCCAGCAGCCAACCGGGACACGGCTATGGCTACACCTTC
CASSQPGHGYGYTF
>TRBV20-1|few|.|TRBJ2-5
TGCAGTGCTGTTGAGGGTCCAGCGGGAGAGACCCAGTACTTC
CSAVEGPAGETQYF
>TRBV5-6|few|.|TRBJ2-2
TGTGCCAGCAGCCTTGTCTCCGGCACCGGGGAGCTGTTTTTT
CASSLVSGTGELFF
>TRBV12-3/TRBV12-4|few|TRBD2|TRBJ2-3
TGTGCCAGCAGCCCATGGGCGGGGGGCACAGATACGCAGTATTTT
CASSPWAGGTDTQYF
>TRBV18|few|.|TRBJ2-7
TGTGCCAGCTCACCCCGGCGAGAGGTCTACGAGCAGTACTTC
CASSPRREVYEQYF
>TRBV12-3/TRBV12-4|few|TRBD2|TRBJ2-1
TGTGCCAGCAGGGACCTTCGACTAGCGGGAAGATCTTCCTCTCTCAATGAGCAGTTCTTC
CASRDLRLAGRSSSLNEQFF
>TRBV9|few|.|TRBJ2-7
TGTGCCAGCAGCGTCCACCCTATCATAGGGGGGGCAGGGGAGCAGTACTTC
CASSVHPIIGGAGEQYF
>TRBV28|few|TRBD1|TRBJ2-7
TGTGCCAGCAATCTCCGGGACAGCGGTTACGAGCAGTACTTC
CASNLRDSGYEQYF
>TRBV20-1|few|.|TRBJ1-2
TGCAGTGCTGAATGGACAGCTAACTATGGCTACACCTTC
CSAEWTANYGYTF
>TRBV6-1|few|.|TRBJ1-6
TGTGCCAGCAGCCAAACGACGGGGAGCCGTGGGTCACCCCTCCACTTT
CASSQTTGSRGSPLHF
>TRBV25-1|many|.|TRBJ1-5
TGTGCCAGCAGTGATTCTACAGCAAATCAGCCCCAGCATTTT
CASSDSTANQPQHF
>TRBV3-1|.|.|TRBJ1-2
TGTGCCAGCAGTTCCCCCAACAGCAGGTATGGCTACACCTTC
CASSSPNSRYGYTF
>TRBV7-2|.|TRBD2|TRBJ2-2
TGTGCCAGCAGCGCGGGACTACAACTCGGGGAGCTGTTTTTT
CASSAGLQLGELFF
>TRBV28|few|.|TRBJ2-1
TGTGCCAGCAGTTTAAGGGAAGGGAATGAGCAGTTCTTC
CASSLREGNEQFF
>TRBV5-6|few|TRBD2|TRBJ2-5
TGTGCCAGCAGCGCGGGGACTATTCAAGAGACCCAGTACTTC
CASSAGTIQETQYF
>TRBV24-1|.|.|TRBJ2-3
TGTGCCACCATGGCCTGGGGTGGGGTAGATACGCAGTATTTT
CATMAWGGVDTQYF
>TRBV11-2|once|.|TRBJ1-1
TGTGCCAGCAGCCTCCGGACCCATTTGGCCACTGAAGCTTTCTTT
CASSLRTHLATEAFF
>TRBV24-1|.|.|TRBJ2-7
TGTGCCACCAGTGAGGGGGGCTACGAGCAGTACTTC
CATSEGGYEQYF
>TRBV4-3|.|.|TRBJ1-2
TGCGCCAGCAGCCAAGATGGGCAGTATGGCTACACCTTC
CASSQDGQYGYTF
>TRBV15|few|.|TRBJ2-7
TGTGCCACCAGCAGAGAAGGTGGCGGGTCCTACGAGCAGTACTTC
CATSREGGGSYEQYF
>TRBV4-2|.|.|TRBJ2-1
TGTGCCAGCAGCCACGCGTCCGGGACCCAAAACAATGAGCAGTTCTTC
CASSHASGTQNNEQFF
>TRBV7-2|few|.|TRBJ2-4
TGTGCCAGCAGCTTAACCCCAGGAGCCAAAAACATTCAGTACTTC
CASSLTPGAKNIQYF
>TRBV29-1|.|TRBD1|TRBJ1-2
TGCAGCGTGAGGGCAGGGGGTAAAAATGTCTATGGCTACACCTTC
CSVRAGGKNVYGYTF
>TRBV5-1|few|.|TRBJ2-1
TGCGCCAGCAGCTTGGCAAGACAAAATGAGCAGTTCTTC
CASSLARQNEQFF